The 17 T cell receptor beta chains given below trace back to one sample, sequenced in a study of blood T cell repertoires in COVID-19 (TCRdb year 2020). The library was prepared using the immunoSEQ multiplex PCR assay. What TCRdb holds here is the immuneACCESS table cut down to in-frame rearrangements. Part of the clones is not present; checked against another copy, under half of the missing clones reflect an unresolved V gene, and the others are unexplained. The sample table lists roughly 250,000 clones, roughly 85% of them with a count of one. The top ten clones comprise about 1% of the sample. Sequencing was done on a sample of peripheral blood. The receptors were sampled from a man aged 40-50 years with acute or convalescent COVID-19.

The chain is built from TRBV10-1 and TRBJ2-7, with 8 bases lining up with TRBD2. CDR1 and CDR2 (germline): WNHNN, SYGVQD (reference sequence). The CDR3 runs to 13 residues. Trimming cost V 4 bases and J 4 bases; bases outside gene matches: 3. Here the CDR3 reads CASSGSGGYEQYF. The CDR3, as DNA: TGCGCCAGCAGTGGAAGCGGGGGATACGAGCAGTACTTC.

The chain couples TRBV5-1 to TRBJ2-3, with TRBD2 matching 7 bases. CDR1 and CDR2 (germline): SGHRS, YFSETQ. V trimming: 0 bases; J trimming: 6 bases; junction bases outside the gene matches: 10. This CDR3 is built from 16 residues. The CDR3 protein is CASSLAAHIGGDTQYF. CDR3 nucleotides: TGCGCCAGCAGCTTGGCCGCGCACATCGGGGGGGATACGCAGTATTTT.

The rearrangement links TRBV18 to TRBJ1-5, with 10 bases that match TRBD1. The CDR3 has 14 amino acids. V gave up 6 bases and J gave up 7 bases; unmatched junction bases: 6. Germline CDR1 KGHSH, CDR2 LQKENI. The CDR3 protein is CASSPGQGWQPQHF. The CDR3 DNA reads TGTGCCAGCTCCCCGGGACAGGGGTGGCAGCCCCAGCATTTT.

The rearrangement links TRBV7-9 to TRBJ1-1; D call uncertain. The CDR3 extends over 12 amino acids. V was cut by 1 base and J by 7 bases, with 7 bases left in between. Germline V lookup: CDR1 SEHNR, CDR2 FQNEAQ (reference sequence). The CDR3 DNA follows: TGTGCCAGCAGCTTAGGTCCCGTTGAAGCTTTCTTT. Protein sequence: CASSLGPVEAFF.

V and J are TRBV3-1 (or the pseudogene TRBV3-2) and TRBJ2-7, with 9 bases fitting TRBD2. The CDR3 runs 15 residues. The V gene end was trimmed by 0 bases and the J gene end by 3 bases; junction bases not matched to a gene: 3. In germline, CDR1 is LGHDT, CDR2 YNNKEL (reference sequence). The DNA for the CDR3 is TGTGCCAGCAGCCAAGATTCTAGCGGGGTCTACGAGCAGTACTTC. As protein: CASSQDSSGVYEQYF.

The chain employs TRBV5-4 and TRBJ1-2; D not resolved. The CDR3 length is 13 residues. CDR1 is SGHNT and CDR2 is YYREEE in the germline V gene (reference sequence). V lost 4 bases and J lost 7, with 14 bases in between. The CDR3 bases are TGTGCCAGCAGCCCCACTACAACTATTGGCTACACCTTC. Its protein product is CASSPTTTIGYTF.

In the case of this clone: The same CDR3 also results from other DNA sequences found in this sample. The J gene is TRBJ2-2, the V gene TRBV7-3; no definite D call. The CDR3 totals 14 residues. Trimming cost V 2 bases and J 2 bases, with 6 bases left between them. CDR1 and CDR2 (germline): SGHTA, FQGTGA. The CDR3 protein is CASSLGLNTGELFF. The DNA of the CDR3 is TGTGCCAGCAGCTTAGGGCTAAACACCGGGGAGCTGTTTTTT.

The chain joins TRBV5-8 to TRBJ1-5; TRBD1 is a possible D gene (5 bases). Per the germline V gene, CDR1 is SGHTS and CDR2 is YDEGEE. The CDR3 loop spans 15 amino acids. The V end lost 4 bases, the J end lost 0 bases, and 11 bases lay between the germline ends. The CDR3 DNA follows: TGTGCCAGCAGCCTTGGACAACATAGCAATCAGCCCCAGCATTTT. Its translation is CASSLGQHSNQPQHF.

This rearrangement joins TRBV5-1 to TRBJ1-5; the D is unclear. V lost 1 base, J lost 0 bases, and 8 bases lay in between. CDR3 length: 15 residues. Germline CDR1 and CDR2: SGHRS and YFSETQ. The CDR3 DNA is TGCGCCAGCAGCTTGAGTGGGAGTAGCAATCAGCCCCAGCATTTT. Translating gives CASSLSGSSNQPQHF.

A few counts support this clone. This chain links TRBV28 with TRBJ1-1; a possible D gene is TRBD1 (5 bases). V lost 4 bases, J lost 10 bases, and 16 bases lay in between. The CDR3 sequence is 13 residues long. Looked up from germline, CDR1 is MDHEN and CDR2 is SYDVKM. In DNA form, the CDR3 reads TGTGCCAGCAGTTCCTTCCGCGGGGCTGGAGCTTTCTTT. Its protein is CASSSFRGAGAFF.

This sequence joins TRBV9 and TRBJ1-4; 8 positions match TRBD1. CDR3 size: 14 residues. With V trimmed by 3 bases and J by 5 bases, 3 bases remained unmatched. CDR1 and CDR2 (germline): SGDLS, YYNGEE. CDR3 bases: TGTGCCAGCAGCGGGACAGGGAGAAATGAAAAACTGTTTTTT. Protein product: CASSGTGRNEKLFF.

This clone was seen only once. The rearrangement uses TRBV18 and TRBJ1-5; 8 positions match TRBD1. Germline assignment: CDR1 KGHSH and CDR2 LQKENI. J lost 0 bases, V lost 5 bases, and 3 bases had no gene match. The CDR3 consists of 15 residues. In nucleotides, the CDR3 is TGTGCCAGCTCAACGGGACAGGATAGCAATCAGCCCCAGCATTTT. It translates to CASSTGQDSNQPQHF.

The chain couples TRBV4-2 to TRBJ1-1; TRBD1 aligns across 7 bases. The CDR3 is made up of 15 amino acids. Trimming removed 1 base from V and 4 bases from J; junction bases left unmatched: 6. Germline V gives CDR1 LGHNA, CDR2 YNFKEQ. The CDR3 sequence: CASSQVIRGFTEAFF. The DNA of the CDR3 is TGTGCCAGCAGCCAAGTAATCAGGGGGTTCACTGAAGCTTTCTTT.

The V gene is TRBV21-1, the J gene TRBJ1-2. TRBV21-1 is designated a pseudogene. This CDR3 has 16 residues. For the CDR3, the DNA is TGTGCCAGCAGCAAAGACGGAGAGGGAAGCAGCTATGGCTACACCTTC. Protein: CASSKDGEGSSYGYTF.

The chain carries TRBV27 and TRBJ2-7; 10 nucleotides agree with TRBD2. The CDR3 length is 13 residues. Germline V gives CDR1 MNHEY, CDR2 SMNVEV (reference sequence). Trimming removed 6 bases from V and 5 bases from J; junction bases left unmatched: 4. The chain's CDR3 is CASRLAGRNEQYF. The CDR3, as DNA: TGTGCCAGCAGACTAGCGGGGAGGAACGAGCAGTACTTC.

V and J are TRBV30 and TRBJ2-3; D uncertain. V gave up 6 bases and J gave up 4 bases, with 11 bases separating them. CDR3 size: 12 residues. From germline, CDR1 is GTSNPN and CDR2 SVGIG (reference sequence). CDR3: CACTFSADTQYF. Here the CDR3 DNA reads TGTGCCTGCACTTTTAGTGCAGATACGCAGTATTTT.

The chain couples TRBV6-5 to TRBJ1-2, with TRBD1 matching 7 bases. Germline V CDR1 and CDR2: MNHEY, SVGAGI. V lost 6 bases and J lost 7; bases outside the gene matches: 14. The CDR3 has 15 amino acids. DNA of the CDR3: TGTGCCAGCAGCCCCCAGGGGACAGTTATAGGTGGCTACACCTTC. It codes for CASSPQGTVIGGYTF.